The 18 T cell receptor beta chains given below trace back to one sample, sequenced in a study of naive and memory T cell subsets. Two oligonucleotides, mixed equimolar, formed the beta constant-region primer covering TRBC1 and TRBC2. TCRdb reanalysed the UMI-ligation and nested PCR reads using MiXCR and keeps one entry per CDR3 protein. This sample has roughly 91,000 distinct CDR3 sequences; about 12% occur once, and the top ten carry 0.9% to 0.95%. The sequencing sample was made of central memory CD4+ T cells from blood. All receptors derive from a human donor in good health.

This clonotype was seen more than once but under ten times. The CDR3 protein is CASSQRAGGSRLASYQPQHF. DNA for the CDR3: TGTGCCAGCAGCCAAAGAGCAGGGGGTTCGAGGTTAGCATCCTATCAGCCCCAGCATTTT. The V call is TRBV3-1, the J call TRBJ1-5, with 7 bases matching TRBD1. Unmatched junction bases numbered 21, after V lost 2 bases and J lost 5 bases. CDR1 and CDR2 from the germline V gene are LGHDT and YNNKEL (reference sequence). The CDR3 is 20 amino acids.

V is TRBV5-1 and J is TRBJ1-1; D is unresolved. The germline V and J ends were trimmed by 0 bases and 4 bases, with 10 bases remaining between them. Germline values: CDR1 SGHRS, CDR2 YFSETQ. CDR3 size: 14 residues. The CDR3 sequence: CASSLEGPSTEAFF. For the CDR3, the DNA is TGCGCCAGCAGCTTGGAAGGGCCCAGCACTGAAGCTTTCTTT.

The V call is TRBV6-5, the J call TRBJ1-5; 7 bases are a match to TRBD1. CDR3 length equals 14 residues. V shed 5 bases and J 5 bases; nucleotides not matched to a gene: 6. The germline CDR1 and CDR2 sequences are MNHEY and SVGAGI. The CDR3 protein is CASSLRDRHQPQHF. The CDR3 DNA reads as TGTGCCAGCAGTCTCCGGGACAGACATCAGCCCCAGCATTTT.

This clonotype was observed a few times. The chain is built from TRBV6-5 and TRBJ2-2, with 11 bases that match TRBD2. With V trimmed by 6 bases and J by 5 bases, 8 bases remained unmatched. Germline CDR1 and CDR2: MNHEY and SVGAGI. The CDR3 is made up of 16 amino acids. The CDR3 protein is CASRFTSGRGTGELFF. The CDR3 DNA reads TGTGCCAGCAGATTTACTAGCGGGAGAGGAACCGGGGAGCTGTTTTTT.

At least ten counts were recorded for this clonotype. This chain joins TRBV20-1 and TRBJ2-3; D gene unclear. CDR1 is DFQATT, CDR2 SNEGSKA, per germline (reference sequence). The CDR3 totals 14 residues. V lost 1 base to trimming and J lost 0 bases, with 8 bases between them. The CDR3 DNA is TGCAGTGCTAGAGCCCCGGACAGCACAGATACGCAGTATTTT. Its protein product is CSARAPDSTDTQYF.

This sequence joins TRBV5-6 and TRBJ2-7; D gene ambiguous. Trimming took off 2 bases at V and 2 bases at J, with 14 bases between the two ends. From germline, CDR1 is SGHDT and CDR2 YYEEEE. The CDR3 consists of 15 residues. The CDR3 region is CASSFISRRTYEQYF. The CDR3 nucleotides are TGTGCCAGCAGCTTCATATCGCGTCGAACCTACGAGCAGTACTTC.

The rearrangement joins TRBV5-6 to TRBJ2-5, with TRBD1 matching 10 bases. Germline CDR1 and CDR2: SGHDT and YYEEEE. The length of the CDR3 is 18 residues. The V segment lost 4 bases and the J segment 2 bases; nucleotides outside the gene matches: 14. The DNA for the CDR3 is TGTGCCAGCAGCCCCCCACGGGACAGGGGCGACCGACAAGAGACCCAGTACTTC. Its protein product is CASSPPRDRGDRQETQYF.

This clonotype occurred a few times. The chain links TRBV10-3 to TRBJ2-3; TRBD2 matches 13 bases. The CDR3 consists of 20 residues. The germline V gene encodes CDR1 ENHRY and CDR2 SYGVKD. V trimming: 4 bases; J trimming: 0 bases; junction bases outside the gene matches: 13. This CDR3 is CAISAASGLAGPGSTDTQYF. CDR3 coding DNA: TGTGCCATCAGTGCGGCCTCGGGACTAGCGGGACCAGGGAGCACAGATACGCAGTATTTT.

There are a few counts of this clonotype. V usage is TRBV29-1 and J usage is TRBJ2-3, with a weak D call TRBD2 (5 bases). CDR3 length equals 14 residues. Germline CDR1 reads SQVTM; CDR2 reads ANQGSEA. V was shortened by 4 bases and J by 2 bases, with 13 bases between the two germline ends. CDR3 sequence: CSVGLASFTDTQYF. The CDR3 DNA reads as TGCAGCGTTGGGCTAGCCAGCTTCACAGATACGCAGTATTTT.

The table lists this clonotype with a few counts. The chain is built from TRBV28 and TRBJ2-7; 9 nucleotides line up with TRBD2. The germline CDR1 and CDR2 sequences are MDHEN and SYDVKM. This CDR3 comprises 14 residues. Trimming took 8 bases from V and 4 from J; bases not matched to a gene: 9. CDR3 in DNA: TGTGCCAGCTTTCCCGGGACTAGCAGTTACGAGCAGTACTTC. It yields the protein CASFPGTSSYEQYF. The full variable domain, completed using reference TRBV28 and TRBJ2-7, is DVKVTQSSRYLVKRTGEKVFLECVQDMDHENMFWYRQDPGLGLRLIYFSYDVKMKEKGDIPEGYSVSREKKERFSLILESASTNQTSMYLCASFPGTSSYEQYFGPGTRLTVT.

This clonotype was found many times. This chain connects TRBV12-3 or TRBV12-4 to TRBJ2-7; D unresolved. V lost 5 bases and J lost 0, with 11 bases in between. The CDR3 totals 14 residues. DNA of the CDR3: TGTGCCAGCAGTCCACCCTACAGCTCCTACGAGCAGTACTTC. This encodes CASSPPYSSYEQYF.

The rearrangement joins TRBV30 to TRBJ1-2; D gene uncertain. This CDR3 is built from 12 residues. The germline CDR1 and CDR2 sequences are GTSNPN and SVGIG (reference sequence). V dropped 3 bases and J dropped 2 bases, with 7 bases sitting between them. The CDR3 here is CAWRKENYGYTF. In nucleotides, the CDR3 is TGTGCCTGGAGGAAGGAAAACTATGGCTACACCTTC.

This chain links TRBV4-2 with TRBJ2-1; 12 bases are a match to TRBD2. Unmatched junction bases numbered 10, after V lost 5 bases and J lost 8 bases. Germline loops: CDR1 LGHNA, CDR2 YNFKEQ. This CDR3 has 16 residues. CDR3 sequence reads: CASSANLAGGPYEQFF. CDR3 DNA sequence: TGTGCCAGCAGCGCCAATCTAGCGGGAGGGCCCTATGAGCAGTTCTTC.

This chain uses TRBV2 with TRBJ1-5; 8 nucleotides match TRBD1. This CDR3 comprises 15 residues. Trimming at V came to 2 bases and at J to 11 bases, leaving 11 bases not matched to a gene. The germline CDR1 and CDR2 sequences are SNHLY and FYNNEI. The CDR3 sequence is CASSESRGQVWSQHF. CDR3 sequence (DNA): TGTGCCAGCAGTGAATCTCGGGGACAGGTATGGTCCCAGCATTTT.

This clonotype showed up many times. This rearrangement joins TRBV27 to TRBJ2-7; no reliable D call. The V end was cut by 10 bases, the J end by 2 bases, with 33 bases between. The CDR3 has 19 residues. Germline values: CDR1 MNHEY, CDR2 SMNVEV (reference sequence). CDR3 sequence reads: CATMSSYTLLSDLPYEQYF. CDR3 sequence (DNA): TGTGCCACCATGAGCTCATACACCCTTCTGTCCGACCTCCCCTACGAGCAGTACTTC.

Concerning this clonotype: A much larger clone sits a single nucleotide away, making a read error possible. No conserved phenylalanine or tryptophan is present at the end of the CDR3, so a read error is the likely explanation. The chain recombines TRBV12-3 or TRBV12-4 with TRBJ1-3, with TRBD1 as a possible D gene (5 bases). With 6 bases removed from V and 4 bases from J, the gap between germline ends came to 16 bases. The CDR3 totals 15 residues. The CDR3 DNA reads as TGTGCCAGCAGAATACATCAGGGAGTCGGAAACACCATATATTCT. Protein product: CASRIHQGVGNTIYS.

By sample fraction, this clonotype is medium-sized (0.01 to 0.1%). Likely a read error: the CDR3 ends without its conserved phenylalanine or tryptophan. The DNA is omitted, as the CDR3 cannot be located on it reliably, and the CDR3 follows TCRdb's listing. V is TRBV20-1 and J is TRBJ1-4; the listed D gene, TRBD1, was not tested against the DNA. The CDR3 contains 12 residues when both ends are counted. Germline CDR1 and CDR2: DFQATT and SNEGSKA (reference sequence). This chain's CDR3 is CSARDVGGQETL.

Many counts were recorded for this clonotype. V gene TRBV2 combines with J gene TRBJ2-5, with 7 bases that match TRBD1. The germline gives CDR1 SNHLY, CDR2 FYNNEI. The CDR3 runs to 14 residues. Trimming at V came to 6 bases and at J to 1 base, leaving 5 bases not matched to a gene. Here the CDR3 reads CASSRGQAQETQYF. The CDR3 nucleotides read TGTGCCAGCAGCCGCGGACAGGCCCAAGAGACCCAGTACTTC.